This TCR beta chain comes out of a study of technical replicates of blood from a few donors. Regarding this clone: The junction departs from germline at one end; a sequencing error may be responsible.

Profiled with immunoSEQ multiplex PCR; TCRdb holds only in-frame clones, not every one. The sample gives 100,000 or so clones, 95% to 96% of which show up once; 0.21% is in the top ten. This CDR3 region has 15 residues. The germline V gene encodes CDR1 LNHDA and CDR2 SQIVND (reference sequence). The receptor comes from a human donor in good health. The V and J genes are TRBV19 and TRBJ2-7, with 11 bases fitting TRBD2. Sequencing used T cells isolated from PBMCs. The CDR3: CASSIAGGISYEQYF. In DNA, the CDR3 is TGTGCCAGTAGCATAGCGGGAGGGATATCCTACGAGCAGTACTTC.